This TCR beta chain was sequenced during a study of cytomegalovirus exposure and HLA in healthy donors. The V gene's germline CDR1 is MGHRA and CDR2 YSYEKL. The CDR3 extends over 16 amino acids. V was pared by 1 base and J by 0 bases, with 13 bases between. Profiled with immunoSEQ multiplex PCR; TCRdb holds only in-frame clones, not every one. Among some 130,000 clones, 86% were seen once, and the ten largest hold about 2.7%. The origin of this receptor is a young man in good health and CMV-seronegative. The chain is built from TRBV4-1 and TRBJ2-7, with no clear D. Sequenced sample: PBMCs. CDR3 nucleotides: TGCGCCAGCAGCCAAGGACCCTACCGAGGCTCCTACGAGCAGTACTTC. This codes for CASSQGPYRGSYEQYF.